The clone carrying this T cell receptor beta chain has only a few counts. Its target is not known. Assay used: immunoSEQ multiplex PCR; TCRdb lists only in-frame clones, some missing. The sample gives roughly 86,000 clones, around 83% of which show up once; just under 4.5% is in the top ten. The sample is drawn from a study of identifying expanded T cells in peripheral blood. General study findings and limits: Two-week clone count variance significantly increased as total template count grew. Over about two and four weeks, about 15 and 19 clones changed, versus more than 1 between replicates.

Between the trimmed V and J ends, which lost 0 bases and 6 bases, there was a span of 16 bases. Per the germline V gene, CDR1 is SGHNT and CDR2 is YYREEE (reference sequence). The CDR3 contains 16 residues. No infections or other immune events were documented during collection. This receptor was obtained from a person aged 18 to 75 in good health. The sequenced sample was blood. This chain links TRBV5-4 with TRBJ2-1; D may be TRBD2 (6 bases). The CDR3, as DNA: TGTGCCAGCAGCTTGGGGTCTAGCGTGGGCATCAATGAGCAGTTCTTC. Protein: CASSLGSSVGINEQFF.